What follows describes a single T cell receptor (beta chain). As yet, its antigen is unknown. The sample is drawn from a study of radiation and T cells in renal cell carcinoma. Time point described: blood 4 weeks post-SBRT, at nephrectomy. Treatment noted: 15 Gy SBRT to primary tumor, nephrectomy 4 weeks later. Nephrectomy followed 15 Gy stereotactic body radiation by 4 weeks. The tumor was a clear cell renal cell carcinoma. Sequencing was performed with immunoSEQ multiplex PCR; in TCRdb, only in-frame clones are kept and a portion is missing. The table lists around 81,000 clones, 85% of them singletons. V gave up 3 bases and J gave up 3 bases, with 12 bases separating them. CDR3 size: 14 residues. CDR1 and CDR2 from the germline V gene are SGHKS and YYEKEE (reference sequence). Whole-study findings and limits: Pretreatment tumor biopsies were lacking, so baseline clonotypes are unknown. In blood, top tumor clones expanded by 2 weeks, shrinking by 4.

This sequence joins TRBV5-5 and TRBJ1-2, with D tentatively TRBD1 (5 bases). Material: blood, obtained from a patient whose treatment included radiotherapy and nephrectomy. The receptor's source is a middle-aged man with renal cell carcinoma. Here the CDR3 DNA reads TGTGCCAGCAGCTCACAGGTATCCGACTATGGCTACACCTTC. It translates to CASSSQVSDYGYTF.